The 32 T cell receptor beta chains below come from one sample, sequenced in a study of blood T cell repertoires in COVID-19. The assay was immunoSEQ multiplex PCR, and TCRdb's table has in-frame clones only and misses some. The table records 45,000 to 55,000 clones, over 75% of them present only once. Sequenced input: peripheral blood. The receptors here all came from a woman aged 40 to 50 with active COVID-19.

This CDR3 is CASSLWRREAFF. In nucleotides, the CDR3 is TGTGCCAGCAGCTTGTGGAGGCGTGAAGCTTTCTTT. The chain combines TRBV5-6 with TRBJ1-1; no firm D call. Deletions cut 1 base from V and 7 bases from J, with 8 bases between. The germline gives CDR1 SGHDT, CDR2 YYEEEE. The CDR3 extends over 12 amino acids.

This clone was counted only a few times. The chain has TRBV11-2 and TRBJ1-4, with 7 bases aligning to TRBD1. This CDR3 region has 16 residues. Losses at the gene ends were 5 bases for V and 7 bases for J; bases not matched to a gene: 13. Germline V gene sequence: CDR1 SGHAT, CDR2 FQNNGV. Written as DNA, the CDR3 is TGTGCCAGCAGCCGACAGGGTGTCGTCGTCGGTGAAAAACTGTTTTTT. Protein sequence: CASSRQGVVVGEKLFF.

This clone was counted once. The CDR3 spells CASSLTWTTSGANVLTF. DNA for the CDR3: TGTGCCAGCAGTTTAACCTGGACAACCTCTGGGGCCAACGTCCTGACTTTC. This sequence joins TRBV27 and TRBJ2-6; tentative D call: TRBD1 (5 bases). The length of the CDR3 is 17 residues. V lost 2 bases and J lost 0, with 11 bases in between. The germline V gene encodes CDR1 MNHEY and CDR2 SMNVEV (reference sequence). Combining the CDR3 with reference TRBV27 and TRBJ2-6 gives the whole variable domain EAQVTQNPRYLITVTGKKLTVTCSQNMNHEYMSWYRQDPGLGLRQIYYSMNVEVTDKGDVPEGYKVSRKEKRNFPLILESPSPNQTSLYFCASSLTWTTSGANVLTFGAGSRLTVL.

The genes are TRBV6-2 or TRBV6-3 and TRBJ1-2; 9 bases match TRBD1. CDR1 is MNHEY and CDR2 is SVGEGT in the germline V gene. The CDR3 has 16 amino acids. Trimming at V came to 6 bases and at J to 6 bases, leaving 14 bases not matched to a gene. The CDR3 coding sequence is TGTGCCAGCAGCCCTGGGACAGGGTTGATATCTGATGGCTACACCTTC. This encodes CASSPGTGLISDGYTF.

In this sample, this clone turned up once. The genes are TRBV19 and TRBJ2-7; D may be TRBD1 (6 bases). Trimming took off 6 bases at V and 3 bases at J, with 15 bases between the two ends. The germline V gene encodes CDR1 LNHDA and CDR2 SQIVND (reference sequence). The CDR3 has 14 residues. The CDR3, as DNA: TGTGCCAGTAGCAGCCGACAGGCCAACTACGAGCAGTACTTC. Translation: CASSSRQANYEQYF.

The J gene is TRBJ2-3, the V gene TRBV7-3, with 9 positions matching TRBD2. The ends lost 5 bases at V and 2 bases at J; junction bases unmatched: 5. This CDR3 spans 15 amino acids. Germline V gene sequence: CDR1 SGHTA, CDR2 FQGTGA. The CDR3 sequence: CASSVAGVDTDTQYF. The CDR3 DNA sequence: TGTGCCAGCAGCGTAGCGGGGGTCGACACAGATACGCAGTATTTT.

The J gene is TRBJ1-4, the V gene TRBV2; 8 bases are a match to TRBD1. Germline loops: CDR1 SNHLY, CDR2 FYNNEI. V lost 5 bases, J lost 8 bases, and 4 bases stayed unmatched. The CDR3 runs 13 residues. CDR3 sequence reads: CASSPTGVEKLFF. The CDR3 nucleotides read TGTGCCAGCAGTCCGACAGGGGTCGAAAAACTGTTTTTT.

The CDR3 spells CASSQASERTGGDYEQYF. CDR3 in DNA: TGTGCCAGCAGCCAAGCGTCAGAACGTACAGGGGGCGACTACGAGCAGTACTTC. This chain uses TRBV3-1 (or the pseudogene TRBV3-2) with TRBJ2-7; 9 bases are shared with TRBD1. CDR3 length equals 18 residues. Germline values: CDR1 LGHDT, CDR2 YNNKEL (reference sequence). Trimming cost V 1 base and J 3 bases; bases outside gene matches: 13.

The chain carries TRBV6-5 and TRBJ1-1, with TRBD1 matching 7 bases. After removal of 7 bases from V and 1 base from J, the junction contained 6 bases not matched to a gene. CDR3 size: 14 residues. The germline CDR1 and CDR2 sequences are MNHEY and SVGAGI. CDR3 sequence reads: CASTLGQANTEAFF. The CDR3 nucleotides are TGTGCCAGCACCCTAGGACAGGCGAACACTGAAGCTTTCTTT.

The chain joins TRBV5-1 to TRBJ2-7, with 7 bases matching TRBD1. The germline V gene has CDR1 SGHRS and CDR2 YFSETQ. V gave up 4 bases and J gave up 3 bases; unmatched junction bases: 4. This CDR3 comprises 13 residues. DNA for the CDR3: TGCGCCAGCAGCGACAGGGTAAGCTACGAGCAGTACTTC. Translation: CASSDRVSYEQYF.

This CDR3 is CASSLGQDTEAFF. In DNA, the CDR3 is TGTGCCAGCAGCTTGGGTCAGGACACTGAAGCTTTCTTT. The genes are TRBV5-4 and TRBJ1-1; D is undetermined. Trimming left V 0 bases short and J 3 bases short, with 6 bases between. This CDR3 region has 13 residues. Germline V gives CDR1 SGHNT, CDR2 YYREEE (reference sequence).

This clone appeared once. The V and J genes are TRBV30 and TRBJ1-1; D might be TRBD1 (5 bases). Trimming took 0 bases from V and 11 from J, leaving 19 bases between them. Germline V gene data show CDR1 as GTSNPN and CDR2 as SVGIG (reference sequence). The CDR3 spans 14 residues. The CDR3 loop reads CAWSVLDSGVGAFF. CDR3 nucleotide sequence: TGTGCCTGGAGTGTACTTGATTCGGGGGTGGGGGCTTTCTTT.

The CDR3 nucleotides read TGTGCCAGCAGTTACGACGGGGTCGGCGAGCAGTACTTC. Translating it yields CASSYDGVGEQYF. The rearrangement links TRBV6-5 to TRBJ2-7; TRBD2 is a possible D gene (5 bases). The CDR3 sequence is 13 residues long. Trimming pared 2 bases from V and 6 bases from J, leaving 11 bases between. CDR1 is MNHEY and CDR2 is SVGAGI in the germline V gene.

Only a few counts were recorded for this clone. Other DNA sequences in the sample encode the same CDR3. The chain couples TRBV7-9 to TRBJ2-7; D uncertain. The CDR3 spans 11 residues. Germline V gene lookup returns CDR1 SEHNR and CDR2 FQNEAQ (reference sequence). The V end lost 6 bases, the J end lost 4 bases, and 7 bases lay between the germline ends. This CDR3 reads CASSHSYEQYF. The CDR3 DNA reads TGTGCCAGCAGTCACTCGTACGAGCAGTACTTC.

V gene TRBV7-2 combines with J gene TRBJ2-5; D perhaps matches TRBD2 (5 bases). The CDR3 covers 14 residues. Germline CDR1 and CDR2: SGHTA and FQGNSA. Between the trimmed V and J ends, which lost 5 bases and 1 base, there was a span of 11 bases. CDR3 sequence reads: CASSPGVPQETQYF. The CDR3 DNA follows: TGTGCCAGCAGCCCCGGGGTCCCCCAAGAGACCCAGTACTTC.

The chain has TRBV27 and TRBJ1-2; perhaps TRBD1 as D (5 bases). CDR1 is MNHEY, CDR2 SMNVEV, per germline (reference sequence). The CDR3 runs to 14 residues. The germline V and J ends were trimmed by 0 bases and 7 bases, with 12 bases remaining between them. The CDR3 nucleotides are TGTGCCAGCAGTTTATCGGGCAGGGCTGTTGGCTACACCTTC. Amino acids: CASSLSGRAVGYTF.

The CDR3 spells CASSQGGGYGYTF. CDR3 nucleotides: TGTGCCAGCAGCCAAGGGGGAGGATATGGCTACACCTTC. The J gene is TRBJ1-2, the V gene TRBV3-1 (or the pseudogene TRBV3-2); D gene ambiguous. The CDR3 totals 13 residues. V dropped 1 base and J dropped 5 bases, with 8 bases sitting between them. CDR1 LGHDT and CDR2 YNNKEL come from the germline V gene (reference sequence).

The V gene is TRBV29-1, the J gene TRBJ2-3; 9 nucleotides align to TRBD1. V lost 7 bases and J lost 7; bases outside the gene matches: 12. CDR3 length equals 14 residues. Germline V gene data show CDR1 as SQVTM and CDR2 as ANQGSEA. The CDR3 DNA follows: TGCAGCGCCTCTGCCGGGACAGGGTCAAATACGCAGTATTTT. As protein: CSASAGTGSNTQYF.

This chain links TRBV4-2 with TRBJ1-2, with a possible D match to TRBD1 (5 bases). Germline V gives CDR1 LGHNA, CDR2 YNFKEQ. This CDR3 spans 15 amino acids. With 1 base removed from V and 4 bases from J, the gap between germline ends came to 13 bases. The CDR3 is CASSQVGEGTYGYTF. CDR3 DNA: TGTGCCAGCAGCCAAGTGGGGGAGGGCACCTATGGCTACACCTTC.

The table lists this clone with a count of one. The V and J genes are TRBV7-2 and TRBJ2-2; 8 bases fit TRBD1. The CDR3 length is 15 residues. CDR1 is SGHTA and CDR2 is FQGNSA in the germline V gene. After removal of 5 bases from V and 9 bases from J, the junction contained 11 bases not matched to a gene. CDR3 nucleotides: TGTGCCAGCAGCGATCAGGGGGCGATCAGTCGGGAGCTGTTTTTT. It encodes CASSDQGAISRELFF.

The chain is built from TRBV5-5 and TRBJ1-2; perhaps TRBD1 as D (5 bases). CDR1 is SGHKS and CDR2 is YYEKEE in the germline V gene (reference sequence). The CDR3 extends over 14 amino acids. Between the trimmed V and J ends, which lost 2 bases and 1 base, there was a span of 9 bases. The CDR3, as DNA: TGTGCCAGCAGCTTCCCGCAGGGTAACTATGGCTACACCTTC. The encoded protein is CASSFPQGNYGYTF.

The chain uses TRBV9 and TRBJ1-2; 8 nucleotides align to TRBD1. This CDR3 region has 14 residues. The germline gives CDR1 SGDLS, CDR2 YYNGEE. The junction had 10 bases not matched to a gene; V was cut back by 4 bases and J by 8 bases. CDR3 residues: CASSLQGDPPGYTF. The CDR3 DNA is TGTGCCAGCAGCCTACAGGGGGACCCACCCGGCTACACCTTC.

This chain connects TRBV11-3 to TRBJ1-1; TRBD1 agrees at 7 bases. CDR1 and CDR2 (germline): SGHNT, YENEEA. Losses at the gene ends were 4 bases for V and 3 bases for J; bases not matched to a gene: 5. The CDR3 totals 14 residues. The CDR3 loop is CASSSGGQHTEAFF. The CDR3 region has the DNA TGTGCCAGCAGCTCCGGGGGACAGCACACTGAAGCTTTCTTT.

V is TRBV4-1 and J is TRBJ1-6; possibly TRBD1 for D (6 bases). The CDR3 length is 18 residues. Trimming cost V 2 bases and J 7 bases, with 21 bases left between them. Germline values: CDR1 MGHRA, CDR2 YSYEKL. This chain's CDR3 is CASSQRGIPAVVNSPLHF. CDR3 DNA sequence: TGCGCCAGCAGCCAAAGGGGGATTCCAGCCGTTGTAAATTCACCCCTCCACTTT.

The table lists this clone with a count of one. CDR3 coding DNA: TGCGCCAGCAGCCGCGATACTGGAAACACCATATATTTT. It yields the protein CASSRDTGNTIYF. V gene TRBV5-1 combines with J gene TRBJ1-3; D is unresolved. CDR1 is SGHRS, CDR2 YFSETQ, per germline. The CDR3 has 13 amino acids. With 4 bases removed from V and 2 bases from J, the gap between germline ends came to 7 bases. The full variable domain, completed using reference TRBV5-1 and TRBJ1-3, is KAGVTQTPRYLIKTRGQQVTLSCSPISGHRSVSWYQQTPGQGLQFLFEYFSETQRNKGNFPGRFSGRQFSNSRSEMNVSTLELGDSALYLCASSRDTGNTIYFGEGSWLTVV.

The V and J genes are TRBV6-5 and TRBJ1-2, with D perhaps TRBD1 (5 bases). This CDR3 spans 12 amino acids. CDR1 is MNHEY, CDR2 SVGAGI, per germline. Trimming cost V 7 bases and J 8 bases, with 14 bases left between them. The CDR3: CASTGDPRGYTF. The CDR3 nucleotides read TGTGCCAGCACGGGGGACCCCCGGGGCTACACCTTC.

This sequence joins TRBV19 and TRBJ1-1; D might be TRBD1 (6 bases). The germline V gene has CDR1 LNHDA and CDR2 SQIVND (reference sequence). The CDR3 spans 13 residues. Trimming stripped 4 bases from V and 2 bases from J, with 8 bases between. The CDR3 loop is CASSNRANTEAFF. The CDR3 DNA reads TGTGCCAGTAGTAACAGGGCAAACACTGAAGCTTTCTTT.

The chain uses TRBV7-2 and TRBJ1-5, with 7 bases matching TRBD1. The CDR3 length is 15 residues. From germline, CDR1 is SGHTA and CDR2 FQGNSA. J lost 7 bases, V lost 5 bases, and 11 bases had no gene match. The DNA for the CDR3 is TGTGCCAGCAGCACGGAGGCAGGGGGTAGACAGCCCCAGCATTTT. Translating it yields CASSTEAGGRQPQHF.

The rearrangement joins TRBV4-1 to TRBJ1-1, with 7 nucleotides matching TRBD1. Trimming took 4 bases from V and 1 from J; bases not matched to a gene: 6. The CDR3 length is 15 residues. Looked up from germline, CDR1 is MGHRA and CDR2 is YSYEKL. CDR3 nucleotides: TGCGCCAGCAGCCCTCCGGGACAGTGGAACACTGAAGCTTTCTTT. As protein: CASSPPGQWNTEAFF.

As DNA, the CDR3 is TGTGCCAGTCAAAATGGACAGGGGCCGGAGACCCAGTACTTC. Translated, it gives CASQNGQGPETQYF. The chain joins TRBV19 to TRBJ2-5; TRBD1 aligns across 9 bases. CDR1 LNHDA and CDR2 SQIVND come from the germline V gene (reference sequence). After removal of 8 bases from V and 5 bases from J, the junction contained 9 bases not matched to a gene. This CDR3 contains 14 residues.

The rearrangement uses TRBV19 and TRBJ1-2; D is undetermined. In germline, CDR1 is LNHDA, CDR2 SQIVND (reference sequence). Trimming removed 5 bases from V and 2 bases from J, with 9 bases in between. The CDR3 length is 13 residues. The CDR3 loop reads CASSPRGNYGYTF. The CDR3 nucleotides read TGTGCCAGTAGTCCTCGGGGAAACTATGGCTACACCTTC.

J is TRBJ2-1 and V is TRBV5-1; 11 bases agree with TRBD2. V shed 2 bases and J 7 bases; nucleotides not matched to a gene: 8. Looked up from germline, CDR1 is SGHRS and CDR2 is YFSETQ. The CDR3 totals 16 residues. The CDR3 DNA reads TGCGCCAGCAGCTTCTTAGCGGGGGGGCCGGGTAATGAGCAGTTCTTC. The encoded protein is CASSFLAGGPGNEQFF.